This T cell receptor (beta chain) was recorded in a study of Graves' ophthalmopathy and Graves' hyperthyroidism. Study summary: Untreated patients at initial diagnosis provided peripheral blood. Study-wide results and limits: Most thyroid-expanded clonotypes exceeding 0.001 frequency were also found in blood.

Diagnoses were established from clinical symptoms, serum thyroxine, TRAb, thyroid ultrasound and orbital computed tomography. This clonotype was detected ten times or more. The antigen remains unidentified. Investigators amplified TCR beta CDR3 regions from RNA transcripts. Second-round multiplex PCR came after a first-round RT-PCR that employed HTBI primers. TCRdb recomputed calls from the multiplex PCR reads with MiXCR, one row per CDR3 protein. The sample holds about 740,000 distinct CDR3 sequences; 40% are singletons and the top ten take around 40%. The receptor comes from an adult man with Graves' ophthalmopathy. Sequences were obtained from peripheral blood.

CDR3 residues: CSVVSGGEQYF. DNA of the CDR3: TGCAGCGTTGTATCGGGCGGGGAGCAGTACTTC. V usage is TRBV29-1 and J usage is TRBJ2-7; the D gene is possibly TRBD2 (5 bases). The CDR3 covers 11 residues. Trimming removed 4 bases from V and 7 bases from J, with 11 bases in between. The germline V gene encodes CDR1 SQVTM and CDR2 ANQGSEA.